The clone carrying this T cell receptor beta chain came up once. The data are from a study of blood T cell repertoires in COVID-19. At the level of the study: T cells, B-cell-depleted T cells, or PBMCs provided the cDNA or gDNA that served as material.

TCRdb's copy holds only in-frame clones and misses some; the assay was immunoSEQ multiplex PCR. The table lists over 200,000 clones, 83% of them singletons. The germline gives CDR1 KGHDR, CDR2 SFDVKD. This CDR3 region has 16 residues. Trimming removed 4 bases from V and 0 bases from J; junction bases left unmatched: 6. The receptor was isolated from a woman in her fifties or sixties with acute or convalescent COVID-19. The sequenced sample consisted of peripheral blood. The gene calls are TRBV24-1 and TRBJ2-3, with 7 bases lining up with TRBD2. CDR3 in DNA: TGTGCCACCAGTGACCTGGGGGGGGATAGCACAGATACGCAGTATTTT. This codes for CATSDLGGDSTDTQYF.